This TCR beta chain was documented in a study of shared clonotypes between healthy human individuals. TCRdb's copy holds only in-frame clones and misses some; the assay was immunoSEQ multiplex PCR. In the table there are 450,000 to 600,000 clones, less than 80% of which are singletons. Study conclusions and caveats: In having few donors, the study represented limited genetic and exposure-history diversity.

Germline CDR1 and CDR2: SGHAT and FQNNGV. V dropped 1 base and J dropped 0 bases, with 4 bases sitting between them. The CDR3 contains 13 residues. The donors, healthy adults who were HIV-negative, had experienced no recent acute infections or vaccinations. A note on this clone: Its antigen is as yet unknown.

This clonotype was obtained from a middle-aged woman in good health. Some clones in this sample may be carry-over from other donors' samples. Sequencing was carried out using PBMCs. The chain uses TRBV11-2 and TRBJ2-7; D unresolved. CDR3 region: CASSLALSYEQYF. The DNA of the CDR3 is TGTGCCAGCAGCTTAGCCCTCTCCTACGAGCAGTACTTC.